Following are 8 T cell receptor beta chains from one sample sequenced in a study of CD8+CD57+ T cells in acquired aplastic anemia (dated by TCRdb to the late 2010s). This sample was sequenced with an Illumina HiSeq 2000. Profiling of TCR beta VDJ combinations and CDR3 sequences used genomic DNA as the template. TCRdb reprocessed the public reads (quality trimming at Q25 with fastp, clone calling with MiXCR) and kept in-frame beta chains. Entries are consolidated by CDR3 protein sequence, retaining the most common genes and DNA. This sample holds about 180,000 distinct CDR3 sequences; about 47% were observed only once. Clones ranked in the top ten supply under 3.5% of the sample. Sequencing input: sorted CD4+, CD8+, or CD8+CD57+ T cells (not recorded which) from PBMCs. The origin of the receptors is a human donor in good health.

This chain uses TRBV7-3 with TRBJ2-7; D remains unclear. Trimming left V 5 bases short and J 0 bases short, with 14 bases between. The CDR3 totals 15 residues. The germline V gene encodes CDR1 SGHTA and CDR2 FQGTGA. The CDR3 is CASSAAPSSSYEQYF. CDR3 sequence (DNA): TGTGCCAGCAGCGCCGCACCGAGTAGCTCCTACGAGCAGTACTTC. Looking up the rest from reference TRBV7-3 and TRBJ2-7 gives the full variable domain: GAGVSQTPSNKVTEKGKYVELRCDPISGHTALYWYRQSLGQGPEFLIYFQGTGAADDSGLPNDRFFAVRPEGSVSTLKIQRTERGDSAVYLCASSAAPSSSYEQYFGPGTRLTVT.

This clonotype was detected only a few times. The genes are TRBV28 and TRBJ1-5, with TRBD1 identical over 8 bases. Germline values: CDR1 MDHEN, CDR2 SYDVKM. CDR3 size: 15 residues. V lost 5 bases and J lost 2; bases outside the gene matches: 5. The CDR3 DNA reads as TGTGCCAGCAGTCCCACAGGGGGTGGCAATCAGCCCCAGCATTTT. Protein: CASSPTGGGNQPQHF.

As to this clonotype: The junction differs from germline at one of its ends, possibly a read error. The chain links TRBV6-2 or TRBV6-3 to TRBJ1-3; TRBD1 agrees at 8 bases. The CDR3 runs to 14 residues. In germline, CDR1 is MNHEY, CDR2 SVGEGT. The CDR3 region is CAGSRQGYGNTIYF. DNA for the CDR3: TGTGCCGGCAGCAGACAGGGGTACGGAAACACCATATATTTT.

This clonotype was found many times. The chain couples TRBV20-1 to TRBJ2-7, with 8 positions matching TRBD1. Trimming cost V 0 bases and J 2 bases; bases outside gene matches: 6. Germline V lookup: CDR1 DFQATT, CDR2 SNEGSKA (reference sequence). CDR3 size: 15 residues. The CDR3, as DNA: TGCAGTGCTAGAGATGCAGGGGGCTCCCCCTACGAGCAGTACTTC. Its translation: CSARDAGGSPYEQYF.

This clonotype was observed at least ten times. The chain carries TRBV20-1 and TRBJ2-7, with TRBD2 matching 8 bases. V shed 6 bases, J shed 6 bases, and the junction held 10 bases outside the gene matches. This CDR3 has 13 residues. The germline gives CDR1 DFQATT, CDR2 SNEGSKA (reference sequence). CDR3 DNA: TGCAGTGCCTTTAGCGGGATGGAGGTCGAGCAGTACTTC. This sequence encodes CSAFSGMEVEQYF.

This clonotype appeared once. The chain couples TRBV25-1 to TRBJ1-2; a weak D match, TRBD1 (6 bases). The germline V gene encodes CDR1 MGHDK and CDR2 SYGVNS. The V and J ends lost 3 bases and 12 bases respectively, with 17 bases between them. This CDR3 has 13 residues. CDR3 residues: CASSDLKGGGNTF. For the CDR3, the DNA is TGTGCCAGCAGTGACCTAAAGGGGGGCGGTAACACCTTC.

On this clonotype: Compared with germline, one end of the junction differs, possibly owing to a read error. V gene TRBV6-2 or TRBV6-3 combines with J gene TRBJ1-2, with a weak D call TRBD1 (5 bases). CDR3 size: 10 residues. CDR1 and CDR2 from the germline V gene are MNHEY and SVGEGT. The CDR3 sequence: CASRDGTDKF. Written as DNA, the CDR3 is TGTGCCAGCAGAGACGGTACGGACAAGTTC.

The rearrangement joins TRBV29-1 to TRBJ2-3; 9 bases are a match to TRBD1. Germline CDR1 reads SQVTM; CDR2 reads ANQGSEA. The CDR3 runs to 14 residues. The trim removed 7 bases at V and 2 bases at J, leaving 7 bases unmatched. DNA of the CDR3: TGCAGCGGGTGGGACAGGGAAATCACAGATACGCAGTATTTT. Protein sequence: CSGWDREITDTQYF.